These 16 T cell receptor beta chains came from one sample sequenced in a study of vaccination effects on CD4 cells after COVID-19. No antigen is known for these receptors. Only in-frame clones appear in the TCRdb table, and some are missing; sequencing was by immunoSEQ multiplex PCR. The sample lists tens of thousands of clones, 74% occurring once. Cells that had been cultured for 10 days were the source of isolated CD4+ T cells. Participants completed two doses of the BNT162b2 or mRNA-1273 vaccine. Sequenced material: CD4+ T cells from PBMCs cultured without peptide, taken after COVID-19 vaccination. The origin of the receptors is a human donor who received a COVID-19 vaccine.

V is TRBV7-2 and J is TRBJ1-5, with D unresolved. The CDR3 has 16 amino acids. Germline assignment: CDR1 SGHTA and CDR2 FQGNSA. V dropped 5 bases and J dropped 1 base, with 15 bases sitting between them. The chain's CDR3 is CASSAMAGVSNQPQHF. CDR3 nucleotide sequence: TGTGCCAGCAGCGCCATGGCTGGGGTCAGCAATCAGCCCCAGCATTTT.

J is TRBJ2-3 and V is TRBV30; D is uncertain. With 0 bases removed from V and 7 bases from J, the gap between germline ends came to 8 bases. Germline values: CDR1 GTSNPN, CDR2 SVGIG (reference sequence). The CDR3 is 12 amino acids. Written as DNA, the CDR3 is TGTGCCTGGAGTGTACATGAGAATACGCAGTATTTT. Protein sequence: CAWSVHENTQYF.

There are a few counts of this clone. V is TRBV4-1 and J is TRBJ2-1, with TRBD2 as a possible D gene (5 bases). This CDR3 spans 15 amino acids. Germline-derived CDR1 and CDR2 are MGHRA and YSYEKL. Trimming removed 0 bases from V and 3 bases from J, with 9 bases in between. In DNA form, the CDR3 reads TGCGCCAGCAGCCAAGAAGACCGGGACTACAATGAGCAGTTCTTC. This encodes CASSQEDRDYNEQFF.

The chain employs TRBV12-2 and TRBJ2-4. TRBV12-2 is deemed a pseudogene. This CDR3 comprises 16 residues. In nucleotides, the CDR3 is TGTGCAAGTCGCTTAAGGAACAAGGCCGGATTCAACATTCAGTACTTC. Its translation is CASRLRNKAGFNIQYF.

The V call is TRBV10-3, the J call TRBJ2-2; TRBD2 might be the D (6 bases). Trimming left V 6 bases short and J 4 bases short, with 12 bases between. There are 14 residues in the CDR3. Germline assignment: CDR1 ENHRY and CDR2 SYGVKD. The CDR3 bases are TGTGCCATCAGCGGGGGACCTACCACCGGGGAGCTGTTTTTT. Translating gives CAISGGPTTGELFF.

The CDR3 sequence is CASSLTSGGYSSADTQYF. CDR3 nucleotides: TGCGCCAGCAGCTTGACTAGCGGGGGGTATTCAAGCGCAGATACGCAGTATTTT. The chain joins TRBV5-1 to TRBJ2-3, with 12 bases aligning to TRBD2. Germline V gene data show CDR1 as SGHRS and CDR2 as YFSETQ. The CDR3 totals 18 residues. V lost 1 base, J lost 4 bases, and 10 bases stayed unmatched.

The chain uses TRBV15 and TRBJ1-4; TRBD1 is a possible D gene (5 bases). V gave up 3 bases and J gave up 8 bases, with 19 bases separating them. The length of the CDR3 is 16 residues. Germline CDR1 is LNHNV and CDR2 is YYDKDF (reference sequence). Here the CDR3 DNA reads TGTGCCACCAGCAGGCCGACCGGGGGATGGGAGGAAAAACTGTTTTTT. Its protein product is CATSRPTGGWEEKLFF. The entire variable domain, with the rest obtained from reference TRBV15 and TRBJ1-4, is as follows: DAMVIQNPRYQVTQFGKPVTLSCSQTLNHNVMYWYQQKSSQAPKLLFHYYDKDFNNEADTPDNFQSRRPNTSFCFLDIRSPGLGDTAMYLCATSRPTGGWEEKLFFGSGTQLSVL.

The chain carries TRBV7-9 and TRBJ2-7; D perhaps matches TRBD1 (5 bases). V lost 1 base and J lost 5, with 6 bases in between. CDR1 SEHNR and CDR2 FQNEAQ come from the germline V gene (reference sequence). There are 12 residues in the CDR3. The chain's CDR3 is CASSLVGHEQYV. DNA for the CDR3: TGTGCCAGCAGCTTAGTGGGGCACGAGCAGTACGTC.

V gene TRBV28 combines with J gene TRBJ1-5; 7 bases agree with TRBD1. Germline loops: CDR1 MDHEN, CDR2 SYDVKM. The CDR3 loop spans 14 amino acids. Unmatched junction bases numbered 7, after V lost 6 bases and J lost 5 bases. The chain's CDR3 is CASSVNRGDQPQHF. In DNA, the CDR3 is TGTGCCAGCAGCGTCAACAGGGGAGATCAGCCCCAGCATTTT.

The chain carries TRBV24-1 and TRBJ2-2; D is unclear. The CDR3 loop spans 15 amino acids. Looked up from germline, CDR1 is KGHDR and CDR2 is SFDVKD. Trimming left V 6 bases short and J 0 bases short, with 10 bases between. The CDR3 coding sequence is TGTGCCACCAGTTTACACAATTCGAACACCGGGGAGCTGTTTTTT. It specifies CATSLHNSNTGELFF.

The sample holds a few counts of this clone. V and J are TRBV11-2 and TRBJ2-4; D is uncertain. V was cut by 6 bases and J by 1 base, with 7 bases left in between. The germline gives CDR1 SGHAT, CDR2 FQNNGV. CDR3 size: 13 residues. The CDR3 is CASSLGAKNIQYF. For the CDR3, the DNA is TGTGCCAGCAGTCTCGGGGCCAAAAACATTCAGTACTTC.

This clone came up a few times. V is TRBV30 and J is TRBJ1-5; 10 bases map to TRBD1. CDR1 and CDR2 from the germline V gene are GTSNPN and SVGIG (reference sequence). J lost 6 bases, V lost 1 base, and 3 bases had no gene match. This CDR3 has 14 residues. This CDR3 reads CAWSDDRGPQPQHF. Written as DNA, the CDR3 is TGTGCCTGGAGTGATGACAGGGGGCCTCAGCCCCAGCATTTT.

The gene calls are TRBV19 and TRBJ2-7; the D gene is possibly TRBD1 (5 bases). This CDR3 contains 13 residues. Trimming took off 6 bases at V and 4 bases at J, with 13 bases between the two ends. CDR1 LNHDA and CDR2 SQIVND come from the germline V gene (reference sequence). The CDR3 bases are TGTGCCAGTAGCCTCAGGGTGGGTTACGAGCAGTACGTC. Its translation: CASSLRVGYEQYV.

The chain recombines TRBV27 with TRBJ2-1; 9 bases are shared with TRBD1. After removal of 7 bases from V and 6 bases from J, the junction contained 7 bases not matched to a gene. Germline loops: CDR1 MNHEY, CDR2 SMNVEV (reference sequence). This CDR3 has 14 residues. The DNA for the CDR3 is TGTGCCAGCAACCATCCGGGACAGGGCAATGAGCAGTTCTTC. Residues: CASNHPGQGNEQFF.

The CDR3 DNA reads as TGTGCCAGTAGTACCGACCGGGACACCAGCAATCAGCCCCAGCATTTT. Its protein is CASSTDRDTSNQPQHF. The genes are TRBV19 and TRBJ1-5; the D gene is possibly TRBD1 (6 bases). Germline V gene data show CDR1 as LNHDA and CDR2 as SQIVND (reference sequence). Deletions cut 4 bases from V and 1 base from J, with 14 bases between. CDR3 size: 16 residues.

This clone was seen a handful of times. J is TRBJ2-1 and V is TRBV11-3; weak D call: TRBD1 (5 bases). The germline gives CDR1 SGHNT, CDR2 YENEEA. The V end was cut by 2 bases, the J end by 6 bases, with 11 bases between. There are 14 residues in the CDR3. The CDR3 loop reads CASSLQGYGNEQFF. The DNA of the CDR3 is TGTGCCAGCAGCTTACAGGGCTATGGCAATGAGCAGTTCTTC.